This T cell receptor (beta chain) was sequenced during a study of Graves' ophthalmopathy and Graves' hyperthyroidism. Study details: Blood was drawn at initial diagnosis, before any treatment.

This clonotype has only a few counts. Its target is unknown. Findings and caveats of the study: In predicting ophthalmopathy progression, the model reached 65% to 71% sensitivity and around 72% specificity. In separating ophthalmopathy from stable hyperthyroidism, a 13-signature model achieved 85% to 90% sensitivity and nearly 84% specificity.

Ophthalmopathy donors' eye disease showed moderate-to-severe activity, CAS of at least 3, NOSPECS of at least 4 and duration under 3 months. The authors amplified TCR beta CDR3 regions, and they did so from RNA transcripts for repertoire sequencing. First-round RT-PCR used HTBI primers; second-round multiplex PCR followed. TCRdb passed the multiplex PCR reads through MiXCR, listing each CDR3 protein once. The table lists about 740,000 distinct CDR3 sequences, 40% of them singletons. V was cut by 1 base and J by 8 bases, with 17 bases left in between. Germline CDR1 and CDR2: SGHAT and FQNNGV. The CDR3 consists of 16 residues.

The receptor was derived from an adult man with Graves' ophthalmopathy. The specimen sequenced was peripheral blood. The rearrangement joins TRBV11-2 to TRBJ2-2; possibly TRBD1 or TRBD2 for D (5 bases each). The CDR3 loop is CASSLVLGPSTGELFF. CDR3 in DNA: TGTGCCAGCAGCTTAGTTCTGGGACCGAGTACAGGGGAGCTGTTTTTT. Looking up the rest from reference TRBV11-2 and TRBJ2-2 gives the full variable domain: EAGVAQSPRYKIIEKRQSVAFWCNPISGHATLYWYQQILGQGPKLLIQFQNNGVVDDSQLPKDRFSAERLKGVDSTLKIQPAKLEDSAVYLCASSLVLGPSTGELFFGEGSRLTVL.